This T cell receptor (beta chain) was profiled in a study of T cell responses to AZD1222 COVID-19 vaccine. A remark on this clone: The antigen is unknown.

CDR3 size: 16 residues. V was clipped by 4 bases and J by 6 bases; unmatched bases: 10. CDR1 and CDR2 (germline): MNHEY, SVGEGT. The method was immunoSEQ multiplex PCR; TCRdb's version includes in-frame clones alone and lacks a portion of them. The data contain roughly 200,000 clones, roughly 90% of them singletons. Study results and caveats: Samples come after the peak T cell response, not at day 14. Seropositivity was recorded at baseline in only 6 or 7 AZD1222 recipients.

This chain links TRBV6-2 or TRBV6-3 with TRBJ2-3; 10 bases agree with TRBD2. Specimen: peripheral blood, collected 28 days after the second AZD1222 dose. This sequence was found in an adult who received the AZD1222 COVID-19 vaccine. The CDR3 DNA reads TGTGCCAGCAGTTCCCCTCTAGCGGGAGTTGGGGATACGCAGTATTTT. Protein sequence: CASSSPLAGVGDTQYF.